This T cell receptor (beta chain) comes out of a study of T cell changes during pregnancy in multiple sclerosis. Generated by immunoSEQ multiplex PCR, the TCRdb table keeps only in-frame clones and is missing some. The sample records 25,000 to 40,000 clones, 89% being singletons. This clone turned up a few times. The material sequenced was CD8+ T cells from peripheral blood mononuclear cells, taken in the third trimester of pregnancy. The source of this sequence is a female donor with multiple sclerosis, enrolled in a pregnancy study.

The CDR3 DNA reads TGTGCCAGCAGCCCCCGGTTCGGGTCTACTGAAGCTTTCTTT. It is translated as CASSPRFGSTEAFF. V usage is TRBV9 and J usage is TRBJ1-1; D gene unclear. The germline V and J ends were trimmed by 4 bases and 5 bases, with 15 bases remaining between them. The CDR3 is 14 amino acids. Germline-derived CDR1 and CDR2 are SGDLS and YYNGEE.